This is a list of T cell receptor beta chains from one sample in a study of blood T cell repertoires in COVID-19. Data came from immunoSEQ multiplex PCR; TCRdb stores just in-frame clones and leaves some out. Of about 180,000 clones in the sample, more than 80% are singletons; the top ten hold approximately 7.1%. The sample taken for sequencing was peripheral blood. The source of these receptors is a human donor in a cohort sampled during active COVID-19. CDR3s include the opening cysteine and the closing phenylalanine or tryptophan. The D gene is left open where the match is weak. Clone sizes are given selectively: once, few, many, or a class where the clone is expanded.

cdr3_nt: TGCGCCAGCAGCCAAGACCCCCGGGGACAGGGTTGGGGTAATTCACCCCTCCACTTT
cdr3_aa: CASSQDPRGQGWGNSPLHF
v_call: TRBV4-1
cdr3_length: 19
clone_size: .
j_call: TRBJ1-6
d_call: TRBD1

cdr3_nt: TGTGCCAGCAGCTGGGACTTGGCCTACGAGCAGTACTTC
cdr3_aa: CASSWDLAYEQYF
v_call: TRBV5-4
cdr3_length: 13
clone_size: .
j_call: TRBJ2-7
d_call: .

cdr3_nt: TGTGCCAGCAGCCAGGACAGGGTAGACGGGGCCAACGTCCTGACTTTC
cdr3_aa: CASSQDRVDGANVLTF
v_call: TRBV7-2
cdr3_length: 16
clone_size: .
j_call: TRBJ2-6
d_call: TRBD1

cdr3_nt: TGTGCCAGCAGTGAAGGGACAGGGTTTGGTGCTGGGGCCAACGTCCTGACTTTC
cdr3_aa: CASSEGTGFGAGANVLTF
v_call: TRBV2
cdr3_length: 18
clone_size: few
j_call: TRBJ2-6
d_call: TRBD1

cdr3_nt: TGTGCCAGCAACCCTAAACCCGGGACACAAGAGACCCAGTACTTC
cdr3_aa: CASNPKPGTQETQYF
v_call: TRBV2
cdr3_length: 15
clone_size: .
j_call: TRBJ2-5
d_call: .

cdr3_nt: TGTGCCAGCAGCCGGGGGACCGCGGGGGAGCAGTACTTC
cdr3_aa: CASSRGTAGEQYF
v_call: TRBV5-6
cdr3_length: 13
clone_size: .
j_call: TRBJ2-7
d_call: .

cdr3_nt: TGTGCCAGCAGCTTAGGGCCAGGGCCGCAGCCCCAGCATTTT
cdr3_aa: CASSLGPGPQPQHF
v_call: TRBV5-6
cdr3_length: 14
clone_size: .
j_call: TRBJ1-5
d_call: .

cdr3_nt: TGCGCCAGCAGCGCCCGTAGCGGGGGTAGGACCGGGGAGCTGTTTTTT
cdr3_aa: CASSARSGGRTGELFF
v_call: TRBV5-1
cdr3_length: 16
clone_size: .
j_call: TRBJ2-2
d_call: TRBD2

cdr3_nt: TGTGCCTGGAGCACAGGGTCCGGGTACAATGAGCAGTTCTTC
cdr3_aa: CAWSTGSGYNEQFF
v_call: TRBV30
cdr3_length: 14
clone_size: .
j_call: TRBJ2-1
d_call: .

cdr3_nt: TGTGCCACCGCACTCTCTGGAAACACCATATATTTT
cdr3_aa: CATALSGNTIYF
v_call: TRBV6-5
cdr3_length: 12
clone_size: .
j_call: TRBJ1-3
d_call: .

cdr3_nt: TGTGCCACCAGCAGAGGACAGGGCGACTATGGCTACACCTTC
cdr3_aa: CATSRGQGDYGYTF
v_call: TRBV15
cdr3_length: 14
clone_size: .
j_call: TRBJ1-2
d_call: TRBD1

cdr3_nt: TGTGCCACCAGTGATTTTTTTGACCTAGGGTGGCAGGGCTCCTACGAGCAGTACTTC
cdr3_aa: CATSDFFDLGWQGSYEQYF
v_call: TRBV24-1
cdr3_length: 19
clone_size: .
j_call: TRBJ2-7
d_call: .

cdr3_nt: TGTGCCAGCAGGGTCCCGCCGCGCGGGACGCCCGCCTACGAGCAGTACTTC
cdr3_aa: CASRVPPRGTPAYEQYF
v_call: TRBV21-1
cdr3_length: 17
clone_size: .
j_call: TRBJ2-7
d_call: .

cdr3_nt: TGTGCCAGTATAGGGGGACCGACGAACACTGAAGCTTTCTTT
cdr3_aa: CASIGGPTNTEAFF
v_call: TRBV19
cdr3_length: 14
clone_size: .
j_call: TRBJ1-1
d_call: .

cdr3_nt: TGCGCCAGCGGGGCGGGGGTCTCATCCGGGGAGCTGTTTTTT
cdr3_aa: CASGAGVSSGELFF
v_call: TRBV10-1
cdr3_length: 14
clone_size: few
j_call: TRBJ2-2
d_call: TRBD2

cdr3_nt: TGCAGCGTTGAAGAGGGACACAACACTGAAGCTTTCTTT
cdr3_aa: CSVEEGHNTEAFF
v_call: TRBV29-1
cdr3_length: 13
clone_size: few
j_call: TRBJ1-1
d_call: .

cdr3_nt: TGTGCCAGCAGCTCTTCCTTGGGGCCCCCCTACGAGCAGTACTTC
cdr3_aa: CASSSSLGPPYEQYF
v_call: TRBV7-2
cdr3_length: 15
clone_size: .
j_call: TRBJ2-7
d_call: .

cdr3_nt: TGCGCCAGCAGCTTTACAGGGAGCAATTCACCCCTCCACTTT
cdr3_aa: CASSFTGSNSPLHF
v_call: TRBV5-1
cdr3_length: 14
clone_size: .
j_call: TRBJ1-6
d_call: .

cdr3_nt: TGTGCCATCAGTGATGGGGACAGCTATGGCTACACCTTC
cdr3_aa: CAISDGDSYGYTF
v_call: TRBV10-3
cdr3_length: 13
clone_size: .
j_call: TRBJ1-2
d_call: TRBD1

cdr3_nt: TGTGCCAGCAGCTCCGGGACAGGGGAAACCGGGGAGCTGTTTTTT
cdr3_aa: CASSSGTGETGELFF
v_call: TRBV7-7
cdr3_length: 15
clone_size: .
j_call: TRBJ2-2
d_call: TRBD1

cdr3_nt: TGTGCCAGCAAGTCGGGGGAGACCTATGGCTACACCTTC
cdr3_aa: CASKSGETYGYTF
v_call: TRBV6-5
cdr3_length: 13
clone_size: .
j_call: TRBJ1-2
d_call: .

cdr3_nt: TGTGCCAGCGGGGGTCAGGGGACCTCTGAGCAGTTCTTC
cdr3_aa: CASGGQGTSEQFF
v_call: TRBV12-3/TRBV12-4
cdr3_length: 13
clone_size: .
j_call: TRBJ2-1
d_call: .

cdr3_nt: TGCGCCAGCAGCTTGGAATTCTCGAATTCACCCCTCCACTTT
cdr3_aa: CASSLEFSNSPLHF
v_call: TRBV5-1
cdr3_length: 14
clone_size: .
j_call: TRBJ1-6
d_call: .

cdr3_nt: TGTGCCAGCAGTTACGCTAGCGCGGGTGACTACGAGCAGTACTTC
cdr3_aa: CASSYASAGDYEQYF
v_call: TRBV6-5
cdr3_length: 15
clone_size: .
j_call: TRBJ2-7
d_call: .

cdr3_nt: TGTGCCAGCAGTTCCTTTTTGGCAGGCCGAAACACCGGGGAGCTGTTTTTT
cdr3_aa: CASSSFLAGRNTGELFF
v_call: TRBV6-2/TRBV6-3
cdr3_length: 17
clone_size: .
j_call: TRBJ2-2
d_call: .

cdr3_nt: TGTGCCAGCTCGCGGGGAGGCACTGAAGCTTTCTTT
cdr3_aa: CASSRGGTEAFF
v_call: TRBV12-3/TRBV12-4
cdr3_length: 12
clone_size: .
j_call: TRBJ1-1
d_call: .

cdr3_nt: TGTGCCAGCAGTGACTCCCCGATAAGTGGCTACACCTTC
cdr3_aa: CASSDSPISGYTF
v_call: TRBV11-2
cdr3_length: 13
clone_size: .
j_call: TRBJ1-2
d_call: .

cdr3_nt: TGTGCCTGGAGCCGCGGCGGGGGGGCTCCAGGTAATGGCTACACCTTC
cdr3_aa: CAWSRGGGAPGNGYTF
v_call: TRBV30
cdr3_length: 16
clone_size: .
j_call: TRBJ1-2
d_call: .

cdr3_nt: TGTGCCAGCAGTACGACAGGGATAAGGGAAGAGACCCAGTACTTC
cdr3_aa: CASSTTGIREETQYF
v_call: TRBV2
cdr3_length: 15
clone_size: once
j_call: TRBJ2-5
d_call: TRBD1

cdr3_nt: TGTGCCAGCAGCGCATCAGCAACTAATGAAAAACTGTTTTTT
cdr3_aa: CASSASATNEKLFF
v_call: TRBV3-1/TRBV3-2
cdr3_length: 14
clone_size: .
j_call: TRBJ1-4
d_call: .

cdr3_nt: TGCGCCAGCAGCCACGCTACCGGGATCGTCACCGGGGAGCTGTTTTTT
cdr3_aa: CASSHATGIVTGELFF
v_call: TRBV4-1
cdr3_length: 16
clone_size: .
j_call: TRBJ2-2
d_call: .

cdr3_nt: TGTGCCAGCAGCTTAGGCCTAACAAACTGGGGAGCTAACTATGGCTACACCTTC
cdr3_aa: CASSLGLTNWGANYGYTF
v_call: TRBV13
cdr3_length: 18
clone_size: .
j_call: TRBJ1-2
d_call: .

cdr3_nt: TGCGCCAGCAGTGAGTACCCGGACGAGCAGTACTTC
cdr3_aa: CASSEYPDEQYF
v_call: TRBV10-2
cdr3_length: 12
clone_size: .
j_call: TRBJ2-7
d_call: .

cdr3_nt: TGTGCCAGCAGTGAAGCAGGAGGGGGCCCCGGAGATACGCAGTATTTT
cdr3_aa: CASSEAGGGPGDTQYF
v_call: TRBV2
cdr3_length: 16
clone_size: .
j_call: TRBJ2-3
d_call: .

cdr3_nt: TGTGCCAGCAGTGCCCTAGCGGGGGACCTAGGAGAGCAGTACTTC
cdr3_aa: CASSALAGDLGEQYF
v_call: TRBV2
cdr3_length: 15
clone_size: .
j_call: TRBJ2-7
d_call: TRBD2

cdr3_nt: TGTGCCAGCAGCCCCCGTGGGGGCTCAGGAAACACCATATATTTT
cdr3_aa: CASSPRGGSGNTIYF
v_call: TRBV9
cdr3_length: 15
clone_size: .
j_call: TRBJ1-3
d_call: .

cdr3_nt: TGTGCCAGCAGTTACTCGTCAGGGCCCACTGAAGCTTTCTTT
cdr3_aa: CASSYSSGPTEAFF
v_call: TRBV6-5
cdr3_length: 14
clone_size: .
j_call: TRBJ1-1
d_call: .

cdr3_nt: TGTGCCAGCAGCCGCGGACAGGGTAATCAGCCCCAGCATTTT
cdr3_aa: CASSRGQGNQPQHF
v_call: TRBV6-2/TRBV6-3
cdr3_length: 14
clone_size: .
j_call: TRBJ1-5
d_call: TRBD1

cdr3_nt: TGTGCCATCAGTGAGTCGGTCGAGAGGGGGACGGAAGCTTTCTTT
cdr3_aa: CAISESVERGTEAFF
v_call: TRBV10-3
cdr3_length: 15
clone_size: once
j_call: TRBJ1-1
d_call: .

cdr3_nt: TGTGCCAGCAGCTTCTCGGGGTCCTACACTGAAGCTTTCTTT
cdr3_aa: CASSFSGSYTEAFF
v_call: TRBV5-4
cdr3_length: 14
clone_size: .
j_call: TRBJ1-1
d_call: .